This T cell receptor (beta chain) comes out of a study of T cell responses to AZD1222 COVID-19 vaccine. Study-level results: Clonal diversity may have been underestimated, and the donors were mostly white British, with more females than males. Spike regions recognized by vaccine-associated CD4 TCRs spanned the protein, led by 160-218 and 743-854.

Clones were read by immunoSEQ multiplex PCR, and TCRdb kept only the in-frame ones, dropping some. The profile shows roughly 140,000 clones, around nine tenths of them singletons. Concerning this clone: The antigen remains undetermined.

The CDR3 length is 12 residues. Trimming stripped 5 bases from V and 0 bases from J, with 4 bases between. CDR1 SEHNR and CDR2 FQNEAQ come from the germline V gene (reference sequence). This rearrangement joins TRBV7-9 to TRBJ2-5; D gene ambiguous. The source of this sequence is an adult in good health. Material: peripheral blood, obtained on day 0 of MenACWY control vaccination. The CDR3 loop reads CASSQYQETQYF. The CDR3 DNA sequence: TGTGCCAGCAGCCAGTACCAAGAGACCCAGTACTTC.